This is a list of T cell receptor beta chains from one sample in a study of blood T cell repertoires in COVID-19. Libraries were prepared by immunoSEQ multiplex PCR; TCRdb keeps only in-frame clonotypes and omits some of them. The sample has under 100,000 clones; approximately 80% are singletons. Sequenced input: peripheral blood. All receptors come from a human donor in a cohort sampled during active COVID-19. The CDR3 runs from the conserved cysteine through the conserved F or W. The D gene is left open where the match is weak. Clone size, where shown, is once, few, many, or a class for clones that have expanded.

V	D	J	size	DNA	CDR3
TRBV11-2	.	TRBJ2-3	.	TGTGCCAGCAGCTTAGAACCCCCGGGGAGCCTGGATACGCAGTATTTT	CASSLEPPGSLDTQYF
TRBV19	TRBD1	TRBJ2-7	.	TGTGCCAGTAGCTTCACAGGGGGCAATGGATACGAGCAGTACTTC	CASSFTGGNGYEQYF
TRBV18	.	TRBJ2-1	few	TGTGCCAGCTCACCACCGGCGGGGACAGTCATGGGTGAGCAGTTCTTC	CASSPPAGTVMGEQFF
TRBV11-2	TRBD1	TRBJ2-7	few	TGTGCCAGCAGCTTAGTAGGGACAGGGGGGTACGAGCAGTACTTC	CASSLVGTGGYEQYF
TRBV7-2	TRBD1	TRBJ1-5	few	TGTGCCAGCAGTCTGGACAGGGGGGGGTTCAATCAGCCCCAGCATTTT	CASSLDRGGFNQPQHF
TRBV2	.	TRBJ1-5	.	TGTGCCAGCAGCACAGGGACGGGTCAGCCCCAGCATTTT	CASSTGTGQPQHF
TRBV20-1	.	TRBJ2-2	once	TGCAGTGCTAGTGGGCGACAAAGCGGGGAGCTGTTTTTT	CSASGRQSGELFF
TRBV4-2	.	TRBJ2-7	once	TGTGCCAGCAGCCACCAACAGTCTCTCTACGAGCAGTACTTC	CASSHQQSLYEQYF
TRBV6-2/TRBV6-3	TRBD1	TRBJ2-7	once	TGTGCCAGCAGTGCCTCGAGACAGGGGGGAAGGGAGCAGTACTTC	CASSASRQGGREQYF
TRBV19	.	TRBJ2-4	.	TGTGGATCCCGAGGGGGAAAAAACATTCAGTACTTC	CGSRGGKNIQYF
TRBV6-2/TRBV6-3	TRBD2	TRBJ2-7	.	TGTGCCAGCAGCTCCACGCCGAGACTAGCGGGGGTACACGAGCAGTACTTC	CASSSTPRLAGVHEQYF
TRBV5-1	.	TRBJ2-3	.	TGCGCCAGCAGCTTGGGGACAGGCACAGATACGCAGTATTTT	CASSLGTGTDTQYF
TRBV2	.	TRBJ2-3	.	TGTGCCACTGCGGACTACCAATTCACAGATACGCAGTATTTT	CATADYQFTDTQYF
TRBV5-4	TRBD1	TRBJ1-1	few	TGTGCCAGCAGCGCGGGGGACAGGGGGCTACGGGCTGAAGCTTTCTTT	CASSAGDRGLRAEAFF
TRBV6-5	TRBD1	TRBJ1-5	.	TGTGCCAGCAACAGGGGTGGCAATCAGCCCCAGCATTTT	CASNRGGNQPQHF
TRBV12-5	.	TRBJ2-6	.	TGTGCTAGCGAGCGAGGACCTCGGGCGGAGGAGTTCTCTGGGGCCAACGTCCTGACTTTC	CASERGPRAEEFSGANVLTF
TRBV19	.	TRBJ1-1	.	TGTGCCAGTAGTATAGGAGGGCAGTCGGGATCTAACACTGAAGCTTTCTTT	CASSIGGQSGSNTEAFF
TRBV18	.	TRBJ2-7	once	TGTGCCAGCTCACCACTCAGCCGGAGCTCCTACGAGCAGTACTTC	CASSPLSRSSYEQYF
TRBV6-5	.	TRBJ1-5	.	TGTGCCAGCAGTCCCTTCTATACCAATCAGCCCCAGCATTTT	CASSPFYTNQPQHF
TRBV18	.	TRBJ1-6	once	TGTGCCAGCTCCCCCCGCGCCGAGGGATCGGCGGGCCTCCACTTT	CASSPRAEGSAGLHF
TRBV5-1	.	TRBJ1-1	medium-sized	TGCGCCAGCAGCTTGGGCCGGGTTACTGAAGCTTTCTTT	CASSLGRVTEAFF
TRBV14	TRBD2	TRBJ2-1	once	TGTGCCAGCAGCCAAGGAACGGGACTAGCGGGGGCACAGTTCTTC	CASSQGTGLAGAQFF
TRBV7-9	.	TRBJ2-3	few	TGTGCCAGCAGCTTGGGTCAGACGGGGAGTCGCACAGATACGCAGTATTTT	CASSLGQTGSRTDTQYF
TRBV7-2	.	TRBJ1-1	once	TGTGCCAGCAGCGACTCGACAGGGAACACTGAAGCTTTCTTT	CASSDSTGNTEAFF
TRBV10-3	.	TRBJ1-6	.	TGTGCCATCAGTGATCGGACAAATTCACCCCTCCACTTT	CAISDRTNSPLHF
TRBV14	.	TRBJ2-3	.	TGTGCCAGCAGCCAACAGGAGGGTACGCAGTATTTT	CASSQQEGTQYF
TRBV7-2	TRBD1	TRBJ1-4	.	TGTGCCAGCGGCCGGGACAGCCAAGAAAAACTGTTTTTT	CASGRDSQEKLFF
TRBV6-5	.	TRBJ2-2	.	TGTGCCAGCAGTTACTTGAGTGTCGGGGAGCTGTTTTTT	CASSYLSVGELFF
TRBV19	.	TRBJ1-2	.	TGTGCCAGTACGACCGGGGGTTGGGGTGGCTACACCTTC	CASTTGGWGGYTF
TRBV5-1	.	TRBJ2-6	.	TGCGCCAGCAGCCCCTCTGCAGGGTTCTCTGGGGCCAACGTCCTGACTTTC	CASSPSAGFSGANVLTF
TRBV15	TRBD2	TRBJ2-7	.	TGTGCCACCAGCTTTCGAGCGGGGCTCGACGAGCAGTACTTC	CATSFRAGLDEQYF
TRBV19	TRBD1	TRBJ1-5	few	TGTGCCAGTAGTATAACAGGGGGCAATCAGCCCCAGCATTTT	CASSITGGNQPQHF
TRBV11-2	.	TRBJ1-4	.	TGTGCCAGCAGCTTCGAACGATCGAGGAGTGAAAAACTGTTTTTT	CASSFERSRSEKLFF
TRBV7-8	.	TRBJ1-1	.	TGTGCCAGCAGCTTAAATACAGAGATTATGAACACTGAAGCTTTCTTT	CASSLNTEIMNTEAFF
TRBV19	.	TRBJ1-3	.	TGTGCCAGTAGTACCCAGGGGTCTGGAAACACCATATATTTT	CASSTQGSGNTIYF
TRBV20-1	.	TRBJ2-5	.	TGCAGTGCTAGAGTGGGGGGGACCCAGTACTTC	CSARVGGTQYF
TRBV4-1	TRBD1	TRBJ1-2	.	TGCGCCAGCAGCCAACCCGGGACAGCTAACTATGGCTACACCTTC	CASSQPGTANYGYTF